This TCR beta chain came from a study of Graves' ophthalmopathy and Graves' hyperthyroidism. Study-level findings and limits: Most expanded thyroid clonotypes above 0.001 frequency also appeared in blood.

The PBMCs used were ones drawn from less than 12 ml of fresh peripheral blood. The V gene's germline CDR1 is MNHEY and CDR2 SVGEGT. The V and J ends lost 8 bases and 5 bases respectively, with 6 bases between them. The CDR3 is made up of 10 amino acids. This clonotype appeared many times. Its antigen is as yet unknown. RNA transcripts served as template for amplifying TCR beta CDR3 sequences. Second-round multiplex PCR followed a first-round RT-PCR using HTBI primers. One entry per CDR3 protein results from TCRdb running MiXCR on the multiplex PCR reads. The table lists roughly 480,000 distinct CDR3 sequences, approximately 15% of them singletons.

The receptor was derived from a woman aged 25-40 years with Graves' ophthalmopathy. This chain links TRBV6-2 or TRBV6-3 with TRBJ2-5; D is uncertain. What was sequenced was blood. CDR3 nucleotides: TGTGCCAGCCCCGAGGAGACCCAGTACTTC. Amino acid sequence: CASPEETQYF.